This is a list of T cell receptor beta chains from one sample in a study of Ad26.COV2.S vaccination and SARS-CoV-2 variants. Libraries were prepared by immunoSEQ multiplex PCR; TCRdb keeps only in-frame clonotypes and omits some of them. This table holds roughly 410,000 clones, approximately 83% found once. This specimen was peripheral blood, taken in a trial of Ad26.COV2.S vaccine versus placebo. All receptors come from a person aged 18 to 59 who received the Ad26.COV2.S COVID-19 vaccine or a placebo. Both conserved end residues are trimmed from each CDR3. D genes are given only for firm matches.

>TRBV7-7|TRBD1|TRBJ2-5|14
ASSLGPNPTGETQY
>TRBV9|TRBD2|TRBJ2-3|14
ASSVVSTSGADTQY
>TRBV24-1|NA|TRBJ1-2|12
ATSDPSRHYGYT
>TRBV2|NA|TRBJ2-3|12
ASTGTRSTDTQY
>TRBV4-1|NA|TRBJ1-4|11
ASSQESNRKLF
>TRBV6-1|NA|TRBJ1-2|14
ASSESRARGYYGYT
>TRBV28|NA|TRBJ1-2|12
ASSPLFGAGGYT
>TRBV7-9|TRBD1|TRBJ2-1|15
ASSPRIQGQGAHEQF
>TRBV5-6|NA|TRBJ1-2|10
ASSFQEGGYT
>TRBV27|NA|TRBJ1-2|11
ASSPRTADGYT
>TRBV5-1|NA|TRBJ1-1|13
ASSLFSGMNTEAF
>TRBV2|NA|TRBJ2-5|13
ASIWRGVSGETQY
>TRBV19|NA|TRBJ1-5|10
ASSDTNQPQH
>TRBV19|NA|TRBJ2-3|13
ASSQRGAGTDTQY
>TRBV3-1/TRBV3-2|TRBD2|TRBJ2-1|14
ASSHSQREHDAEQF
>TRBV6-5|NA|TRBJ2-5|12
ASSYEQGGETQY
>TRBV29-1|NA|TRBJ2-6|11
SVRVAGANVLT
>TRBV27|NA|TRBJ2-5|14
ASSLGAGWGTETQY
>TRBV2|TRBD2|TRBJ2-1|14
ASSHSGRAQSDEQF
>TRBV19|NA|TRBJ1-5|13
ASTPTGGGNQPQH
>TRBV7-9|NA|TRBJ2-1|14
ASSSPLQSSYNEQF
>TRBV7-2|TRBD2|TRBJ2-7|13
ASSLELAGAYEQY
>TRBV5-1|NA|TRBJ2-5|12
ASSWSGTQETQY
>TRBV6-2/TRBV6-3|TRBD2|TRBJ2-1|13
ASSTVRTSGREQF
>TRBV29-1|TRBD2|TRBJ2-1|10
SVKTSSTEQF
>TRBV6-2/TRBV6-3|TRBD2|TRBJ2-3|14
ASSPGLGLGTDTQY
>TRBV5-1|NA|TRBJ1-1|11
ASSLAWNTEAF